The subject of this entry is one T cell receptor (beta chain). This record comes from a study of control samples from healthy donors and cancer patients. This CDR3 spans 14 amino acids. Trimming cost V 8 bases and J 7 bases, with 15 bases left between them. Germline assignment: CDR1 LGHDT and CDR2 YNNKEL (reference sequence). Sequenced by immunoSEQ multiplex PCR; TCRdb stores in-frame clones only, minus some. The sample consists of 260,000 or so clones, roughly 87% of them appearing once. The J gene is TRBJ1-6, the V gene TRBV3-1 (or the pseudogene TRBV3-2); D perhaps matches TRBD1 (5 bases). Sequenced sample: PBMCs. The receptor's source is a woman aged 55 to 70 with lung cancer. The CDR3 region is CASQPGGRNSPLHF. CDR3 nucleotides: TGTGCCAGCCAGCCGGGGGGAAGGAATTCACCCCTCCACTTT.